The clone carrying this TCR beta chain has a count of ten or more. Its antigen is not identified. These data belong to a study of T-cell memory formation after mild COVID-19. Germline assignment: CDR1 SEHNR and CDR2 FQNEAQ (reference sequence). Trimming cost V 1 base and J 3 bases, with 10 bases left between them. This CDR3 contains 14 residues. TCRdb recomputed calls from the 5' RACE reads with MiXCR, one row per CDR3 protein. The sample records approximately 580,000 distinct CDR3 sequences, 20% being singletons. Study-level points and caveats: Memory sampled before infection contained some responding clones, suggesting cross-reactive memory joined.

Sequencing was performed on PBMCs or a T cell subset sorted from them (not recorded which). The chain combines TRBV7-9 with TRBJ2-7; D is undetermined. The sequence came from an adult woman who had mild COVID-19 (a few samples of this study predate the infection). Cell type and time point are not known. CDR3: CASSLVGAYYEQYF. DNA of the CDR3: TGTGCCAGCAGCTTAGTTGGAGCCTACTACGAGCAGTACTTC.